This TCR beta chain is from a study of T-cell reconstitution after alpha-beta-depleted transplantation in children. The CDR3 runs to 14 residues. The V end lost 6 bases, the J end lost 0 bases, and 10 bases lay between the germline ends. This clonotype was recorded at least ten times. The TCRbeta library was prepared with unique molecular identifiers. TCRdb ran MiXCR on the PCR reads and lists one entry per CDR3 protein. The sample has about a million distinct CDR3 sequences, 25% to 30% seen once. Sequenced here: PBMCs, mostly from graft donor cells, sampled 360 days after TCRalphabeta/CD19-depleted stem cell transplant. This clonotype originated in a boy under three years old who had a stem cell transplant for SCID, so the T cells may come from the graft donor. V gene TRBV12-3 or TRBV12-4 combines with J gene TRBJ2-3, with a possible D match to TRBD2 (5 bases). The CDR3 nucleotides are TGTGCCAGCAGCCAACGGGGAAGCACAGATACGCAGTATTTT. It encodes CASSQRGSTDTQYF.